Listed here are 25 T cell receptor beta chains from one sample, sequenced in a study of T cell changes during pregnancy in multiple sclerosis. Here immunoSEQ multiplex PCR was the method, and the copy in TCRdb shows in-frame clones only, minus some. The repertoire holds roughly 45,000 clones, with 75% to 90% as singletons. The source material was peripheral blood, sampled in the first trimester of pregnancy. These TCRs come from a female donor in good health, enrolled as a control in a pregnancy study.

The chain joins TRBV27 to TRBJ2-1, with 13 bases matching TRBD2. The CDR3 runs 15 residues. Unmatched junction bases numbered 2, after V lost 5 bases and J lost 4 bases. CDR1 is MNHEY and CDR2 is SMNVEV in the germline V gene (reference sequence). DNA for the CDR3: TGTGCCAGCAGTACACTAGCGGGGGGGTACAATGAGCAGTTCTTC. This gives the protein CASSTLAGGYNEQFF.

The chain couples TRBV6-1 to TRBJ1-6; weak D call: TRBD1 (6 bases). The CDR3 loop spans 15 amino acids. Per germline, CDR1 MNHNS and CDR2 SASEGT. The V and J ends lost 1 base and 7 bases respectively, with 11 bases between them. The CDR3 here is CASSEGPGENSPLHF. The CDR3 region has the DNA TGTGCCAGCAGTGAAGGGCCAGGGGAAAATTCACCCCTCCACTTT.

This clone has just a few counts. The chain joins TRBV6-6 to TRBJ1-1; D is perhaps TRBD1 (6 bases). The ends were cut back, 5 bases at V and 4 bases at J, with 11 bases in the middle. This CDR3 is 13 amino acids long. Germline CDR1 MNHNY, CDR2 SVGAGI (reference sequence). DNA of the CDR3: TGTGCCAGCAGTGGAACAGGGACCACTGAAGCTTTCTTT. Translating gives CASSGTGTTEAFF.

This clone was counted a few times. The rearrangement joins TRBV6-6 to TRBJ2-1; D is uncertain. The germline V and J ends were trimmed by 0 bases and 3 bases, with 6 bases remaining between them. Germline lookup yields CDR1 MNHNY and CDR2 SVGAGI (reference sequence). This CDR3 comprises 14 residues. The CDR3 DNA follows: TGTGCCAGCAGTTACTCTATAATCTACAATGAGCAGTTCTTC. Protein sequence: CASSYSIIYNEQFF.

CDR3 in amino acids: CASRTQGQFYGYTF. As DNA, the CDR3 is TGTGCCAGCAGAACCCAGGGACAGTTCTATGGCTACACCTTC. The chain recombines TRBV6-1 with TRBJ1-2; 7 nucleotides agree with TRBD1. V shed 6 bases and J 4 bases; nucleotides not matched to a gene: 8. The CDR3 sequence is 14 residues long. The germline gives CDR1 MNHNS, CDR2 SASEGT.

This sequence joins TRBV6-1 and TRBJ2-7; TRBD1 matches 9 bases. Germline CDR1 reads MNHNS; CDR2 reads SASEGT. J lost 3 bases, V lost 3 bases, and 3 bases had no gene match. The CDR3 has 14 amino acids. The CDR3 region is CASSEGQGLYEQYF. In DNA, the CDR3 is TGTGCCAGCAGTGAGGGACAGGGCCTCTACGAGCAGTACTTC.

The rearrangement uses TRBV5-4 and TRBJ2-3, with D possibly TRBD2 on 6 matching bases. Germline-derived CDR1 and CDR2 are SGHNT and YYREEE (reference sequence). CDR3 length equals 16 residues. V was shortened by 0 bases and J by 2 bases, with 13 bases between the two germline ends. CDR3 in DNA: TGTGCCAGCAGCTTGGTGGTAGCGGTCAACACAGATACGCAGTATTTT. Translation: CASSLVVAVNTDTQYF. Full variable domain (outside the CDR3, taken from reference TRBV5-4 and TRBJ2-3): ETGVTQSPTHLIKTRGQQVTLRCSSQSGHNTVSWYQQALGQGPQFIFQYYREEENGRGNFPPRFSGLQFPNYSSELNVNALELDDSALYLCASSLVVAVNTDTQYFGPGTRLTVL.

The V call is TRBV7-9, the J call TRBJ2-3; 11 bases are a match to TRBD1. V lost 1 base to trimming and J lost 5 bases; unmatched junction nucleotides: 5. The CDR3 spans 16 residues. In germline, CDR1 is SEHNR, CDR2 FQNEAQ (reference sequence). The CDR3 bases are TGTGCCAGCAGCTTAGAGGCGGGACAGGGGGGAGATACGCAGTATTTT. Protein product: CASSLEAGQGGDTQYF.

The V gene is TRBV9, the J gene TRBJ2-1, with D possibly matching TRBD2 (6 bases). V lost 4 bases and J lost 6, with 17 bases in between. This CDR3 region has 15 residues. CDR1 and CDR2 (germline): SGDLS, YYNGEE. CDR3 sequence reads: CASSKSGTSPNEQFF. The CDR3 DNA reads TGTGCCAGCAGCAAATCCGGGACTTCCCCCAATGAGCAGTTCTTC.

For the CDR3, the DNA is TGCGCCAGCAGTACAGGGGTGTATGGAAACACCATATATTTT. Its protein product is CASSTGVYGNTIYF. This chain uses TRBV4-3 with TRBJ1-3, with 7 bases that match TRBD1. Germline loops: CDR1 LGHNA, CDR2 YSLEER. The V segment lost 6 bases and the J segment 3 bases; nucleotides outside the gene matches: 5. The CDR3 is 14 amino acids.

The chain uses TRBV18 and TRBJ2-6; D not resolved. V was shortened by 3 bases and J by 2 bases, with 8 bases between the two germline ends. The CDR3 runs 15 residues. The germline V gene has CDR1 KGHSH and CDR2 LQKENI. The CDR3 DNA sequence: TGTGCCAGCTCACCGCAGAAGACTGGGGCCAACGTCCTGACTTTC. It yields the protein CASSPQKTGANVLTF. The variable domain in full, with the rest retrieved from reference TRBV18 and TRBJ2-6, is NAGVMQNPRHLVRRRGQEARLRCSPMKGHSHVYWYRQLPEEGLKFMVYLQKENIIDESGMPKERFSAEFPKEGPSILRIQQVVRGDSAAYFCASSPQKTGANVLTFGAGSRLTVL.

The chain couples TRBV10-1 to TRBJ2-5, with TRBD1 as a possible D gene (5 bases). Germline V CDR1 and CDR2: WNHNN, SYGVQD (reference sequence). The CDR3 has 11 amino acids. V lost 10 bases to trimming and J lost 2 bases, with 8 bases between them. DNA of the CDR3: TGCGCCACGACAGTTCAAGAGACCCAGTACTTC. This encodes CATTVQETQYF.

The chain couples TRBV9 to TRBJ2-5; TRBD1 matches 7 bases. The last part of the DNA fits TRBJ2-7 better; the J call may be wrong. This CDR3 has 14 residues. Germline-derived CDR1 and CDR2 are SGDLS and YYNGEE. The CDR3 DNA follows: TGTGCCAGCAGCGTAAGAGACAGGGCCTACGAGCAGTACTTC. Encoded protein: CASSVRDRAYEQYF.

The chain joins TRBV11-1 to TRBJ2-1; 9 nucleotides match TRBD2. Germline CDR1 and CDR2: SGHAT and FQDESV (reference sequence). V shed 3 bases and J 5 bases; nucleotides not matched to a gene: 2. The CDR3 runs 14 residues. The chain's CDR3 is CASSLGLANNEQFF. The CDR3 bases are TGTGCCAGCAGCTTGGGACTAGCTAACAATGAGCAGTTCTTC.

This rearrangement joins TRBV20-1 to TRBJ1-2; weak D call: TRBD1 (6 bases). Trimming removed 7 bases from V and 6 bases from J, with 12 bases in between. This CDR3 is built from 11 residues. From germline, CDR1 is DFQATT and CDR2 SNEGSKA (reference sequence). The CDR3 DNA sequence: TGCAGTGGGGGGCAGGGGAATGGCTACACCTTC. Translated, it gives CSGGQGNGYTF.

The V and J genes are TRBV5-1 and TRBJ2-7; D may be TRBD1 (6 bases). CDR1 and CDR2 from the germline V gene are SGHRS and YFSETQ. The ends were cut back, 2 bases at V and 4 bases at J, with 7 bases in the middle. The CDR3 loop spans 12 amino acids. CDR3 bases: TGCGCCAGCAGCTTACAGGGATACGAGCAGTACTTC. It is translated as CASSLQGYEQYF.

The chain combines TRBV2 with TRBJ2-7; D is unresolved. In germline, CDR1 is SNHLY, CDR2 FYNNEI. There are 13 residues in the CDR3. Between the trimmed V and J ends, which lost 4 bases and 2 bases, there was a span of 9 bases. Here the CDR3 reads CASSVGSTYEQYF. DNA for the CDR3: TGTGCCAGCAGTGTCGGGTCCACCTACGAGCAGTACTTC.

The chain recombines TRBV9 with TRBJ2-3, with D possibly being TRBD2 (6 bases). CDR1 is SGDLS and CDR2 is YYNGEE in the germline V gene. The CDR3 consists of 17 residues. The V end lost 0 bases, the J end lost 6 bases, and 20 bases lay between the germline ends. This chain's CDR3 is CASSVEVGGGPGDTQYF. For the CDR3, the DNA is TGTGCCAGCAGCGTAGAGGTGGGGGGTGGCCCCGGGGATACGCAGTATTTT.

The chain uses TRBV10-3 and TRBJ2-1, with TRBD2 identical over 7 bases. The junction had 10 bases not matched to a gene; V was cut back by 5 bases and J by 9 bases. From germline, CDR1 is ENHRY and CDR2 SYGVKD. The CDR3 extends over 14 amino acids. The CDR3 sequence: CAISRGIGEGEQFF. CDR3 sequence (DNA): TGTGCCATCAGTCGGGGAATAGGGGAGGGTGAGCAGTTCTTC.

This clone was recorded only once. V usage is TRBV27 and J usage is TRBJ2-7, with D possibly being TRBD1 (6 bases). The CDR3 is 14 amino acids. V gave up 3 bases and J gave up 0 bases, with 9 bases separating them. Germline assignment: CDR1 MNHEY and CDR2 SMNVEV (reference sequence). The CDR3 loop reads CASSLQGSSYEQYF. The CDR3 DNA sequence: TGTGCCAGCAGTTTGCAGGGGTCCTCCTACGAGCAGTACTTC.

In its sample, this clone was seen once. The chain is built from TRBV5-4 and TRBJ1-1; TRBD1 matches 7 bases. V lost 2 bases and J lost 6; bases outside the gene matches: 4. This CDR3 has 13 amino acids. CDR1 is SGHNT, CDR2 YYREEE, per germline (reference sequence). This CDR3 is CASSFSTGPEAFF. The CDR3 DNA is TGTGCCAGCAGCTTTTCGACAGGGCCTGAAGCTTTCTTT.

The chain recombines TRBV10-3 with TRBJ1-1; D not resolved. The germline CDR1 and CDR2 sequences are ENHRY and SYGVKD. Trimming pared 10 bases from V and 4 bases from J, leaving 19 bases between. This CDR3 region has 14 residues. CDR3 residues: CATYPAKAGTEAFF. CDR3 nucleotide sequence: TGTGCCACTTACCCAGCGAAGGCGGGCACTGAAGCTTTCTTT.

The chain uses TRBV19 and TRBJ2-1; the match to TRBD1 covers 9 bases. Trimming took 2 bases from V and 5 from J; bases not matched to a gene: 4. Germline lookup yields CDR1 LNHDA and CDR2 SQIVND (reference sequence). The CDR3 runs to 15 residues. The CDR3 loop reads CASSIIGTGNNEQFF. Here the CDR3 DNA reads TGTGCCAGTAGTATAATTGGGACAGGGAACAATGAGCAGTTCTTC.

V and J are TRBV10-2 and TRBJ1-1; 11 nucleotides line up with TRBD1. This CDR3 is 15 amino acids long. CDR1 WSHSY and CDR2 SAAADI come from the germline V gene. Trimming removed 6 bases from V and 3 bases from J; junction bases left unmatched: 6. This CDR3 reads CASRGQGGVDTEAFF. DNA of the CDR3: TGCGCCAGCAGGGGACAGGGGGGCGTGGACACTGAAGCTTTCTTT.

The CDR3 region has the DNA TGTGCCACCAGCAGGGCGACAGGGGCCCCCTCCTACGAGCAGTACTTC. This codes for CATSRATGAPSYEQYF. V and J are TRBV15 and TRBJ2-7, with TRBD1 identical over 8 bases. The germline gives CDR1 LNHNV, CDR2 YYDKDF (reference sequence). CDR3 length: 16 residues. Unmatched junction bases numbered 7, after V lost 3 bases and J lost 0 bases.